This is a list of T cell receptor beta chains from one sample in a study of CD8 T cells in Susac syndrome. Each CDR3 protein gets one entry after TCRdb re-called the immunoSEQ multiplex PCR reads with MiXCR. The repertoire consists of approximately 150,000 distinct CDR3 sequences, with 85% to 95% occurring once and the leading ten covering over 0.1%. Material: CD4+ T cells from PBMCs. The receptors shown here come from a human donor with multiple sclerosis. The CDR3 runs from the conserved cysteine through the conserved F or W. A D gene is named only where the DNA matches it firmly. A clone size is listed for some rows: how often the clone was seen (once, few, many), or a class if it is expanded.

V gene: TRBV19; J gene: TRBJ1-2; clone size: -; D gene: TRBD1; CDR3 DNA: TGTGCCAGTAGTATGGGGACAGGGATCTATGGCTACACCTTC; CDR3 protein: CASSMGTGIYGYTF
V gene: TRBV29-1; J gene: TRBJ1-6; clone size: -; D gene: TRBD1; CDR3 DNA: TGCAGCGTGGCGGGACAGGGTTGGGATTCACCCCTCCACTTT; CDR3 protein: CSVAGQGWDSPLHF
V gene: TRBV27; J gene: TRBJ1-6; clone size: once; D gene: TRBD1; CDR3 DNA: TGTGCCAGCAGGGGGACAGGGACCTCACCCCTCCACTTT; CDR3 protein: CASRGTGTSPLHF
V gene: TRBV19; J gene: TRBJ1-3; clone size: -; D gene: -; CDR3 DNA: TGTGCCAGTTCCCGCGGACCCACCCCGACCTCTGGAAACACCATATATTTT; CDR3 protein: CASSRGPTPTSGNTIYF
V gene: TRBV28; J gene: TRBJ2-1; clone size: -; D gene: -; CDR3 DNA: TGTGCCACCTATTCATCCGCATCCTACAATGAGCAGTTCTTC; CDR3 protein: CATYSSASYNEQFF
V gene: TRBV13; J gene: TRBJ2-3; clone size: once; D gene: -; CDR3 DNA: TGTGCCAGCAGCTTAGGATGGGGGGCGTCAGATACGCAGTATTTT; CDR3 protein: CASSLGWGASDTQYF
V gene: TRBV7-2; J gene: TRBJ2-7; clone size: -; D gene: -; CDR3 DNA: TGTGCCAGCAGCCCCTCGGCAGGGATTACCTACGAGCAGTACTTC; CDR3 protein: CASSPSAGITYEQYF
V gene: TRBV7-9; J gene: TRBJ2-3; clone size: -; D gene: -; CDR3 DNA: TGTGCCAGCAGCTTGGCAGGGACGAAAGATACGCAGTATTTT; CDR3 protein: CASSLAGTKDTQYF
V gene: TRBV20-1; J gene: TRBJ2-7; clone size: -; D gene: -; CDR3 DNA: TGCAGTGCTAGAGATCTTAGTAGGATTTCGGAGCCCTACGAGCAGTACTTC; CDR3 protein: CSARDLSRISEPYEQYF
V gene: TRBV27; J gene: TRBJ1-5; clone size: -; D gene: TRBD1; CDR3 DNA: TGTGCCAGCGGACAGGGGGCCGGTTATAGCAATCAGCCCCAGCATTTT; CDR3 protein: CASGQGAGYSNQPQHF
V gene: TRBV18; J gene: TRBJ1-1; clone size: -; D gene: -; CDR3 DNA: TGTGCCAGCTCACCTAATTCGAGACAGGAAGCTTTCTTT; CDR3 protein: CASSPNSRQEAFF
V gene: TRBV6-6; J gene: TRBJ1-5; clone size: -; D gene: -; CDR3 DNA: TGTGCCAGCAGTTATTTGGATAGCAATCAGCCCCAGCATTTT; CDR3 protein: CASSYLDSNQPQHF
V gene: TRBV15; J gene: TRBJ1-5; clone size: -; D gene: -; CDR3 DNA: TGTGCCACCAGCAGTCGATCCCACTACATAGAGCCCCAGCATTTT; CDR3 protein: CATSSRSHYIEPQHF
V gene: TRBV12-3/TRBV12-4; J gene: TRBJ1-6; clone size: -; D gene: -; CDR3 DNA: TGTGCCAGCAGCCGTGGTTCCTATAATTCACCCCTCCACTTT; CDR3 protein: CASSRGSYNSPLHF
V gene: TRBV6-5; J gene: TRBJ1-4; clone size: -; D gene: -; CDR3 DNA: TGTGCCAGCAGTCCAGGGGTTGAAAAACTGTTTTTT; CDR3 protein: CASSPGVEKLFF
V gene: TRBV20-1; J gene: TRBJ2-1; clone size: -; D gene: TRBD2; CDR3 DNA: TGCAGTGCTAGGGGCCTAGCGGGAGTCTACAATGAGCAGTTCTTC; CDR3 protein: CSARGLAGVYNEQFF
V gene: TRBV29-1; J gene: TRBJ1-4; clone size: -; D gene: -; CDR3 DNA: TGCAGCGTTGTCGGCGCGGACGGCCCCAGAGAAAAACTGTTTTTT; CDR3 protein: CSVVGADGPREKLFF
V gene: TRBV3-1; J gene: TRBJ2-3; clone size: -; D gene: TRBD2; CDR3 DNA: TGTGCCAGCCAGCCTAGCGGGGCCACAGATACGCAGTATTTT; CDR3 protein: CASQPSGATDTQYF
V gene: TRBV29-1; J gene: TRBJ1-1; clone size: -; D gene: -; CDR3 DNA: TGCAGCCCCGTGGGACTCCGGGCCACTGAAGCTTTCTTT; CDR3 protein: CSPVGLRATEAFF
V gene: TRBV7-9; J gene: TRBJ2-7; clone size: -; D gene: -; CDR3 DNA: TGTGCCAGCAGCCCGGGTCCAGGGGCATTATCCTACGAGCAGTACTTC; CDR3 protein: CASSPGPGALSYEQYF
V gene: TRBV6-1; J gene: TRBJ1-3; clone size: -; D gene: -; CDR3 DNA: TGTGCCAGCAGCCCGCGATCCCCTCGCTCTGGAAACACCATATATTTT; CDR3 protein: CASSPRSPRSGNTIYF
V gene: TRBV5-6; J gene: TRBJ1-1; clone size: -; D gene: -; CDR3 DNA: TGTGCCAGCAGCTTGGTGGGGCAGGGTCGACGGAACACTGAAGCTTTCTTT; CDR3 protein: CASSLVGQGRRNTEAFF
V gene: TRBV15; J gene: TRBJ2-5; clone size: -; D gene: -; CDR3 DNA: TGTGCCACCAGCAGACCAGGGGTGCGTGGTGAGACCCAGTACTTC; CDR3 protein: CATSRPGVRGETQYF
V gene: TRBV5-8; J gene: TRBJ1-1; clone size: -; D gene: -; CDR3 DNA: TGTGCCAGCAGCTTGGCCCGTGAAGCTTTCTTT; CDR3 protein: CASSLAREAFF
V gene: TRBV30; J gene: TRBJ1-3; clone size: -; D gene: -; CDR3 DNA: TGTGCCTGGAACAGATACTCTGGAAACACCATATATTTT; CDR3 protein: CAWNRYSGNTIYF
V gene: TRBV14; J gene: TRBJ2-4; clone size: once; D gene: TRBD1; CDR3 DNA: TGTGCCAGCAGCCAAGTTCGGACAGGATCGAGTCTGTACTTC; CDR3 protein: CASSQVRTGSSLYF
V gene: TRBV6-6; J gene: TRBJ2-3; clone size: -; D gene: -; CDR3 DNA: TGTGCCAGCAGGACAGTGAACACAGATACGCAGTATTTT; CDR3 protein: CASRTVNTDTQYF
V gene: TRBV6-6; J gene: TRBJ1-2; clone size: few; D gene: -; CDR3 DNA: TGTGCCAGCAGTTACTCTACAGGGAACTATGGCTACACCTTC; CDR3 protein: CASSYSTGNYGYTF
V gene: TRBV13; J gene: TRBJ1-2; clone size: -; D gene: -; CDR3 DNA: TGTGCCAGCAGCCCCCCTTCGGGGGATGGCTACACCTTC; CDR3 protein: CASSPPSGDGYTF
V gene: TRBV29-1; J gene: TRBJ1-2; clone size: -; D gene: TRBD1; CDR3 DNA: TGCAGCGTTGAAGATACAGGGGGTGTCTATGGCTACACCTTC; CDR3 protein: CSVEDTGGVYGYTF
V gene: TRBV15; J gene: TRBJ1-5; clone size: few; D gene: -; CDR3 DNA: TGTGCCACCAGCAGAGATCTGGGTGAGCCCCAGCATTTT; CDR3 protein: CATSRDLGEPQHF
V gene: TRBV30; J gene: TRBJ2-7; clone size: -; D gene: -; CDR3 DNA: TGTGCCTGGAACAGCGGTTACTACGAGCAGTACTTC; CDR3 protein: CAWNSGYYEQYF
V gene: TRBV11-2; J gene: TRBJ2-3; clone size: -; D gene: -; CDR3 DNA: TGTGCCAGCAGCTTTAGACTAGACACAGATACGCAGTATTTT; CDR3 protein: CASSFRLDTDTQYF
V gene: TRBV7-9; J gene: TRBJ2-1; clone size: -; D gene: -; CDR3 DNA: TGTGCCAGCAGCCCGCGGGGACAGTCTACCTACAATGAGCAGTTCTTC; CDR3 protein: CASSPRGQSTYNEQFF
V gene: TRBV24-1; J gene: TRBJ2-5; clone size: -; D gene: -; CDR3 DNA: TGTGCCACCATGGGTAATTCAGAGACCCAGTACTTC; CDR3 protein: CATMGNSETQYF
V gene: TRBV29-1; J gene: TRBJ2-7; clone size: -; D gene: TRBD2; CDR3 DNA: TGCAGCGTTTCCGGGACTAGCATTACCTACGAGCAGTACTTC; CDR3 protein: CSVSGTSITYEQYF
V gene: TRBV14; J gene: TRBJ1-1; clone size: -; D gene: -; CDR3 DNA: TGTGCCAGCAGCACCCAGGGGTACACTGAAGCTTTCTTT; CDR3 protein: CASSTQGYTEAFF
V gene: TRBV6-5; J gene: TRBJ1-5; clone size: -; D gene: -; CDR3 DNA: TGTGCCAGCAGTTACTCGTGGAACCAGCCCCAGCATTTT; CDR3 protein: CASSYSWNQPQHF
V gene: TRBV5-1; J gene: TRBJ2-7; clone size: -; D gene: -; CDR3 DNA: TGCGCCAGCAGCGGGCTCGGGAGCAACGAGCAGTACTTC; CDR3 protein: CASSGLGSNEQYF
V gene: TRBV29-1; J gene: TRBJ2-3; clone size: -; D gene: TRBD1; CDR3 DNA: TGCAGCGTTGAGGGACAGGGTCCCAACACAGATACGCAGTATTTT; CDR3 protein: CSVEGQGPNTDTQYF
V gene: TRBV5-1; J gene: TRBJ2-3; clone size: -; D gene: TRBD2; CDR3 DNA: TGCGCCACACGATCGGGGACTAGCGGGAGTTTCGCAGATACGCAGTATTTT; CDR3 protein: CATRSGTSGSFADTQYF
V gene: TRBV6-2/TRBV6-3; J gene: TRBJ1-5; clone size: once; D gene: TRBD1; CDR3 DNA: TGTGCCAGCAGTTACCAAGACAGGGGAAGTAGCAATCAGCCCCAGCATTTT; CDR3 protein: CASSYQDRGSSNQPQHF
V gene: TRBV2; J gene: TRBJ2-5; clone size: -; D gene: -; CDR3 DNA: TGTGCCAGCAGCAAACTGGGGGCGGGGGAGACCCAGTACTTC; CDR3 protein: CASSKLGAGETQYF
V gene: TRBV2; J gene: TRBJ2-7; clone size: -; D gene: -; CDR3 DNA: TGTGCCAGCAGACCACTCTACATAGGCGAGCAGTACTTC; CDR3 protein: CASRPLYIGEQYF
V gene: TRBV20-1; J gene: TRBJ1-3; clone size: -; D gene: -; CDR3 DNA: TGCAGTGCTAGAGATGAGACAAGACCTGGAAACACCATATATTTT; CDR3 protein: CSARDETRPGNTIYF
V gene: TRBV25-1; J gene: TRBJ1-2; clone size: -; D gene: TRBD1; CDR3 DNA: TGTGCCAGCACCCCCACCGAAGGGGACAGGCATGGCTACACCTTC; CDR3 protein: CASTPTEGDRHGYTF
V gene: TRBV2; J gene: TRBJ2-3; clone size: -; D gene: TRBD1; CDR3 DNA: TGTGCCAGCAGTGAAGACAGGGGATACACAGATACGCAGTATTTT; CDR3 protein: CASSEDRGYTDTQYF
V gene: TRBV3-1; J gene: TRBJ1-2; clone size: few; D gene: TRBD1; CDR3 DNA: TGTGCCAGCAGCCAGGGACAGGGGGCGGAAGGTGGCTACACCTTC; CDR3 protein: CASSQGQGAEGGYTF
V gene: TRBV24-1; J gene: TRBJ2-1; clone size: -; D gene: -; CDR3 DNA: TGTGCCACCAGTGAGCCCCCATTAGATGAGCAGTTCTTC; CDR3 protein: CATSEPPLDEQFF